These T cell receptor beta chains were read from a single sample in a study of beta chain features in type 1 diabetes. Repertoires were generated with immunoSEQ multiplex PCR, while TCRdb's copy carries only in-frame clones and drops some. The sample lists about 38,000 clones, approximately 60% occurring once. The sample comprised Tregs from blood. The origin of the receptors is a woman in her 30s in good health. Both conserved end residues are part of each CDR3. The D gene is left open where the match is weak. Only some rows state a clone size, as once, few, many or a class for expanded clones.

D gene: .; CDR3 length: 13; V gene: TRBV7-8; clone size: .; J gene: TRBJ2-7; CDR3 DNA: TGTGCCAGCAGCCGCGACAGAGCCTACGAGCAGTACTTC; CDR3 protein: CASSRDRAYEQYF
D gene: TRBD1; CDR3 length: 15; V gene: TRBV27; clone size: few; J gene: TRBJ2-3; CDR3 DNA: TGTGCCAGCAGTTTCTACAGGGGGCGGTCAGATACGCAGTATTTT; CDR3 protein: CASSFYRGRSDTQYF
D gene: TRBD1; CDR3 length: 15; V gene: TRBV18; clone size: .; J gene: TRBJ2-7; CDR3 DNA: TGTGCCAGCTCACCTACTACAGGGGGCCTAGGCGAGCAGTACTTC; CDR3 protein: CASSPTTGGLGEQYF
D gene: TRBD1; CDR3 length: 13; V gene: TRBV6-5; clone size: .; J gene: TRBJ2-3; CDR3 DNA: TGTGCCAGCAGTCGGGGACAGAGCTTTTCGCAGTATTTT; CDR3 protein: CASSRGQSFSQYF
D gene: .; CDR3 length: 16; V gene: TRBV25-1; clone size: once; J gene: TRBJ2-7; CDR3 DNA: TGTGCCAGCCAAGGACACTCTGACAGATTTAGCTACGAGCAGTACTTC; CDR3 protein: CASQGHSDRFSYEQYF
D gene: .; CDR3 length: 12; V gene: TRBV7-2; clone size: .; J gene: TRBJ2-1; CDR3 DNA: TGTGCCAGCAGTCGAGGAAGTAATGAGCAGTTCTTC; CDR3 protein: CASSRGSNEQFF
D gene: .; CDR3 length: 16; V gene: TRBV7-2; clone size: few; J gene: TRBJ2-3; CDR3 DNA: TGTGCCAGCAGCTTAGCGCCCGGGAGTTTGACAGATACGCAGTATTTT; CDR3 protein: CASSLAPGSLTDTQYF
D gene: .; CDR3 length: 13; V gene: TRBV30; clone size: .; J gene: TRBJ2-7; CDR3 DNA: TGTGCCTGGAACCAGATCGCAACCTACGAGCAGTACTTC; CDR3 protein: CAWNQIATYEQYF
D gene: .; CDR3 length: 13; V gene: TRBV19; clone size: .; J gene: TRBJ1-2; CDR3 DNA: TGTGCCAGTAGTATGGGCTGGGTGGAAGGCTACACCTTC; CDR3 protein: CASSMGWVEGYTF
D gene: TRBD2; CDR3 length: 18; V gene: TRBV2; clone size: .; J gene: TRBJ2-7; CDR3 DNA: TGTGCCAGCATCACGACAGCCGTGACTAGCGGAAGTCAATACGAGCAGTACTTC; CDR3 protein: CASITTAVTSGSQYEQYF
D gene: TRBD2; CDR3 length: 17; V gene: TRBV7-9; clone size: .; J gene: TRBJ2-7; CDR3 DNA: TGTGCCAGCAGCCCGAGGCTAGCGGGAGGCCAACCGAGGGAGCAGTACTTC; CDR3 protein: CASSPRLAGGQPREQYF
D gene: .; CDR3 length: 14; V gene: TRBV5-1; clone size: few; J gene: TRBJ2-1; CDR3 DNA: TGCGCCAGCAGCGCGTACCCCTCGGTCAATGAGCAGTTCTTC; CDR3 protein: CASSAYPSVNEQFF
D gene: .; CDR3 length: 16; V gene: TRBV5-6; clone size: .; J gene: TRBJ2-7; CDR3 DNA: TGTGCCAGCAGCTTGTCGGGAAGTACAGAGGCCTACGAGCAGTACTTC; CDR3 protein: CASSLSGSTEAYEQYF
D gene: .; CDR3 length: 15; V gene: TRBV7-9; clone size: .; J gene: TRBJ2-5; CDR3 DNA: TGTGCCAGCAGCTTAGGCAGGGATGGCCGGGAGACCCAGTACTTC; CDR3 protein: CASSLGRDGRETQYF
D gene: .; CDR3 length: 15; V gene: TRBV4-1; clone size: .; J gene: TRBJ2-3; CDR3 DNA: TGCGCCAGCAGCCAAGAATTCAGAAGCACAGATACGCAGTATTTT; CDR3 protein: CASSQEFRSTDTQYF
D gene: .; CDR3 length: 15; V gene: TRBV5-1; clone size: .; J gene: TRBJ1-1; CDR3 DNA: TGCGCCAGCAGCTTAAGCTACAGGGCGAACACTGAAGCTTTCTTT; CDR3 protein: CASSLSYRANTEAFF
D gene: TRBD1; CDR3 length: 16; V gene: TRBV18; clone size: .; J gene: TRBJ2-3; CDR3 DNA: TGTGCCAGCTCACCAGACAGGGGATTAAGTGGAGATACGCAGTATTTT; CDR3 protein: CASSPDRGLSGDTQYF
D gene: .; CDR3 length: 14; V gene: TRBV7-2; clone size: once; J gene: TRBJ1-1; CDR3 DNA: TGTGCCAGCGAGGCCAACAGGGTGAACACTGAAGCTTTCTTT; CDR3 protein: CASEANRVNTEAFF
D gene: .; CDR3 length: 14; V gene: TRBV19; clone size: .; J gene: TRBJ1-1; CDR3 DNA: TGTGCCAGTAGTATACGGGGGATGAACACTGAAGCTTTCTTT; CDR3 protein: CASSIRGMNTEAFF
D gene: .; CDR3 length: 18; V gene: TRBV27; clone size: once; J gene: TRBJ2-2; CDR3 DNA: TGTGCCAGCAGTCCCCTATTCTTTAGCGGTTACTTTACCGGGGAGCTGTTTTTT; CDR3 protein: CASSPLFFSGYFTGELFF
D gene: TRBD1; CDR3 length: 17; V gene: TRBV7-2; clone size: few; J gene: TRBJ1-1; CDR3 DNA: TGTGCCAGCAGCTCAAAAAGATTTGGACAGGTGAACACTGAAGCTTTCTTT; CDR3 protein: CASSSKRFGQVNTEAFF
D gene: TRBD2; CDR3 length: 14; V gene: TRBV7-2; clone size: once; J gene: TRBJ2-2; CDR3 DNA: TGTGCCAGCAGTCTCCTATGGGGGGGCGGGGAGCTGTTTTTT; CDR3 protein: CASSLLWGGGELFF
D gene: .; CDR3 length: 11; V gene: TRBV20-1; clone size: few; J gene: TRBJ2-1; CDR3 DNA: TGCAGTGCATACCGGGAGCGAGAGCAGTTCTTC; CDR3 protein: CSAYREREQFF
D gene: .; CDR3 length: 14; V gene: TRBV7-3; clone size: few; J gene: TRBJ2-1; CDR3 DNA: TGTGCCAGCAGCTCCGACCCACAGGGATACGAGCAGTTCTTC; CDR3 protein: CASSSDPQGYEQFF
D gene: .; CDR3 length: 14; V gene: TRBV28; clone size: .; J gene: TRBJ2-7; CDR3 DNA: TGTGCCAGCACCCGTTCAGGGGGGTTCTACGAGCAGTACTTC; CDR3 protein: CASTRSGGFYEQYF
D gene: TRBD1; CDR3 length: 14; V gene: TRBV2; clone size: .; J gene: TRBJ1-1; CDR3 DNA: TGTGCCAGCAGTCGACCGGGACAGGGAGAAAAGCCTTTCTTT; CDR3 protein: CASSRPGQGEKPFF
D gene: TRBD2; CDR3 length: 18; V gene: TRBV27; clone size: .; J gene: TRBJ2-3; CDR3 DNA: TGTGCCAGCAGTTTAGTAGCGGGAGGATGGGGATTCACAGATACGCAGTATTTT; CDR3 protein: CASSLVAGGWGFTDTQYF
D gene: .; CDR3 length: 11; V gene: TRBV29-1; clone size: .; J gene: TRBJ1-2; CDR3 DNA: TGCAGCGTTGTTGGAGTTATGGGCTACACCTTC; CDR3 protein: CSVVGVMGYTF
D gene: .; CDR3 length: 15; V gene: TRBV5-1; clone size: .; J gene: TRBJ1-1; CDR3 DNA: TGCGCCAGCAGCTTGGTCCTTCCGGGGAACACTGAAGCTTTCTTT; CDR3 protein: CASSLVLPGNTEAFF
D gene: .; CDR3 length: 13; V gene: TRBV7-7; clone size: .; J gene: TRBJ2-5; CDR3 DNA: TGTGCTAGCAGCCTAGCCAGGGAAGAGACCCAGTACTTC; CDR3 protein: CASSLAREETQYF
D gene: TRBD1; CDR3 length: 14; V gene: TRBV5-1; clone size: few; J gene: TRBJ2-7; CDR3 DNA: TGCGCCAGTTCTATGGGACAGGCATTGAACGAGCAGTACTTC; CDR3 protein: CASSMGQALNEQYF
D gene: .; CDR3 length: 13; V gene: TRBV30; clone size: .; J gene: TRBJ1-5; CDR3 DNA: TGTGCCTGGAGTTTGACCGTACGAGGGCCCCAGCATTTT; CDR3 protein: CAWSLTVRGPQHF
D gene: TRBD1; CDR3 length: 12; V gene: TRBV27; clone size: .; J gene: TRBJ2-7; CDR3 DNA: TGTGCCAGCGGGACAGGGCGATACGAGCAGTACTTC; CDR3 protein: CASGTGRYEQYF
D gene: .; CDR3 length: 14; V gene: TRBV19; clone size: .; J gene: TRBJ2-1; CDR3 DNA: TGTGCCAGTAGTTCCCGGGGTTCCTACAATGAGCAGTTCTTC; CDR3 protein: CASSSRGSYNEQFF
D gene: TRBD2; CDR3 length: 15; V gene: TRBV7-2; clone size: .; J gene: TRBJ2-1; CDR3 DNA: TGTGCCAGCAGCTACACTAGCGGGACCTACAATGAGCAGTTCTTC; CDR3 protein: CASSYTSGTYNEQFF
D gene: .; CDR3 length: 14; V gene: TRBV29-1; clone size: .; J gene: TRBJ2-3; CDR3 DNA: TGCAGCGTTGGGGCGGGAACCCAGGCAGATACGCAGTATTTT; CDR3 protein: CSVGAGTQADTQYF
D gene: .; CDR3 length: 11; V gene: TRBV2; clone size: .; J gene: TRBJ2-3; CDR3 DNA: TGTGCCAGCAGAGTAGTAGATACGCAGTATTTT; CDR3 protein: CASRVVDTQYF
D gene: .; CDR3 length: 12; V gene: TRBV7-8; clone size: few; J gene: TRBJ2-7; CDR3 DNA: TGTGCCAGCAGCCTTCGTTCGGACGAGCAGTACTTC; CDR3 protein: CASSLRSDEQYF
D gene: .; CDR3 length: 14; V gene: TRBV29-1; clone size: .; J gene: TRBJ2-5; CDR3 DNA: TGCAGCGTTGGGGCGGACAGCCGAGGGGAGACCCAGTACTTC; CDR3 protein: CSVGADSRGETQYF
D gene: TRBD2; CDR3 length: 14; V gene: TRBV30; clone size: few; J gene: TRBJ2-3; CDR3 DNA: TGTGCCTGGGAGGGACTAGCGGGAGGAGATACGCAGTATTTT; CDR3 protein: CAWEGLAGGDTQYF
D gene: TRBD1; CDR3 length: 14; V gene: TRBV28; clone size: .; J gene: TRBJ2-5; CDR3 DNA: TGTGCCAGCAGTCCGGGACAGGGTTTGAGGGAGCAGTACTTC; CDR3 protein: CASSPGQGLREQYF
D gene: TRBD2; CDR3 length: 17; V gene: TRBV27; clone size: few; J gene: TRBJ2-7; CDR3 DNA: TGTGCCAGCAGAAGGACTAGCGGGACCTTTGGGGCTTACGAGCAGTACTTC; CDR3 protein: CASRRTSGTFGAYEQYF
D gene: .; CDR3 length: 12; V gene: TRBV30; clone size: .; J gene: TRBJ2-7; CDR3 DNA: TGTGCCTGGAGTCTCACAGGGAACGAGCAGTACTTC; CDR3 protein: CAWSLTGNEQYF
D gene: .; CDR3 length: 14; V gene: TRBV7-6; clone size: .; J gene: TRBJ2-1; CDR3 DNA: TGTGCCAGCAGCTTAGCATCGCGGTACAATGAGCAGTTCTTC; CDR3 protein: CASSLASRYNEQFF
D gene: .; CDR3 length: 16; V gene: TRBV7-9; clone size: .; J gene: TRBJ2-1; CDR3 DNA: TGTGCCAGCAGCATGGAGAAAAGCGGGCTTGGCGATGAGCAGTTCTTC; CDR3 protein: CASSMEKSGLGDEQFF
D gene: TRBD1; CDR3 length: 15; V gene: TRBV7-3; clone size: .; J gene: TRBJ2-3; CDR3 DNA: TGTGCCAGCAGCTCAGATAGGACAGGGATAGATACGCAGTATTTT; CDR3 protein: CASSSDRTGIDTQYF
D gene: TRBD1; CDR3 length: 14; V gene: TRBV25-1; clone size: .; J gene: TRBJ2-7; CDR3 DNA: TGTGCCAGCAGTGCAGGGGGCAGATCCTACGAGCAGTACTTC; CDR3 protein: CASSAGGRSYEQYF
D gene: TRBD1; CDR3 length: 14; V gene: TRBV7-9; clone size: .; J gene: TRBJ2-1; CDR3 DNA: TGTGCCAGCAGCCGCGGACAGGGGATCAATGAGCAGTTCTTC; CDR3 protein: CASSRGQGINEQFF
D gene: .; CDR3 length: 12; V gene: TRBV6-6; clone size: .; J gene: TRBJ2-7; CDR3 DNA: TGTGCCAGCAGTTCCGTCGAAAGGGGGCAGTACTTC; CDR3 protein: CASSSVERGQYF
D gene: .; CDR3 length: 16; V gene: TRBV7-2; clone size: .; J gene: TRBJ2-1; CDR3 DNA: TGTGCCAGCAGCTCTCCGAAGACTAGAAGCTACAATGAGCAGTTCTTC; CDR3 protein: CASSSPKTRSYNEQFF
D gene: TRBD1; CDR3 length: 14; V gene: TRBV6-1; clone size: .; J gene: TRBJ2-7; CDR3 DNA: TGTGCCAGCAGCGCGGGACAGGGAACACACGAGCAGTACTTC; CDR3 protein: CASSAGQGTHEQYF
D gene: .; CDR3 length: 16; V gene: TRBV11-1; clone size: .; J gene: TRBJ2-2; CDR3 DNA: TGTGCCAGCAGCTTAGTATACGGGATAGCGGACGGGGAGCTGTTTTTT; CDR3 protein: CASSLVYGIADGELFF
D gene: TRBD2; CDR3 length: 13; V gene: TRBV18; clone size: .; J gene: TRBJ2-1; CDR3 DNA: TGTGCCAGCTCACCGGGACTAGAGCTTGAGCAGTTCTTC; CDR3 protein: CASSPGLELEQFF
D gene: .; CDR3 length: 11; V gene: TRBV18; clone size: few; J gene: TRBJ2-3; CDR3 DNA: TGTGCCAGCTCGAGTTCAGATACGCAGTATTTT; CDR3 protein: CASSSSDTQYF